This TCR beta chain stems from a study of blood T cells in healthy people across ages. A second PCR of about 7 to 11 cycles used a sample-barcoded 5' primer and a J-beta primer mix. In TCRdb, the 5' RACE reads were re-called with MiXCR into one record per CDR3 protein. The table lists 1.5 million to 1.8 million distinct CDR3 sequences, approximately 43% of them singletons. This clonotype was seen only once. The clonotype originates from a woman aged 18-29 years in good health. Sequenced input: blood.

Written as DNA, the CDR3 is TGCAGTGCCCCCGCTTGGGGGGGAGGGAATGAGCAGTTCTTC. Translation gives CSAPAWGGGNEQFF. The J gene is TRBJ2-1, the V gene TRBV20-1; the match to TRBD2 covers 7 bases. Per the germline V gene, CDR1 is DFQATT and CDR2 is SNEGSKA (reference sequence). The V gene end was trimmed by 6 bases and the J gene end by 7 bases; junction bases not matched to a gene: 12. The CDR3 spans 14 residues.